Shown below are 7 T cell receptor beta chains from a single sample sequenced in a study of shared clonotypes between healthy human individuals. Naive CD8 cells lacked CD45RO and underwent positive selection for CCR7, leaving out terminally differentiated effector memory CD45RA+ cells. TCRdb keeps only in-frame clones here, not all; method: immunoSEQ multiplex PCR. The sample contains 1.5 million to 2.5 million clones, less than 95% of which appear only once. The source material was naive CD8+ T cells sorted from blood. The source of these receptors is a man aged 18 to 29 in good health.

CDR3 amino acids: CASSLASGSGLLIYEQYF. The CDR3 coding sequence is TGTGCCAGCAGCTTAGCATCTGGGTCGGGTCTCCTAATATACGAGCAGTACTTC. V gene TRBV7-6 combines with J gene TRBJ2-7, with D hard to call. The CDR3 runs 18 residues. Germline CDR1 reads SGHVS; CDR2 reads FNYEAQ. The ends were cut back, 0 bases at V and 4 bases at J, with 22 bases in the middle.

CDR3 amino acids: CASSQGRQGAYEQYF. The DNA of the CDR3 is TGCGCCAGCAGCCAGGGGAGACAGGGGGCCTACGAGCAGTACTTC. The rearrangement uses TRBV4-1 and TRBJ2-7; 9 bases line up with TRBD1. In germline, CDR1 is MGHRA, CDR2 YSYEKL. Trimming cost V 3 bases and J 2 bases; bases outside gene matches: 5. This CDR3 has 15 amino acids.

Regarding this clone: This sample includes further DNA sequences coding for the same CDR3. V and J are TRBV7-9 and TRBJ2-3, with 11 nucleotides matching TRBD2. The CDR3 totals 16 residues. CDR1 is SEHNR and CDR2 is FQNEAQ in the germline V gene (reference sequence). V lost 5 bases to trimming and J lost 3 bases; unmatched junction nucleotides: 7. The CDR3 DNA reads as TGTGCCAGCAGCCCGCCTGGGACTAGCGGTACAGATACGCAGTATTTT. It yields the protein CASSPPGTSGTDTQYF. Looking up the rest from reference TRBV7-9 and TRBJ2-3 gives the full variable domain: DTGVSQNPRHKITKRGQNVTFRCDPISEHNRLYWYRQTLGQGPEFLTYFQNEAQLEKSRLLSDRFSAERPKGSFSTLEIQRTEQGDSAMYLCASSPPGTSGTDTQYFGPGTRLTVL.

Notes on this clone: Other DNA sequences in the same sample also yield this CDR3. This chain links TRBV9 with TRBJ2-7; 10 bases align to TRBD1. CDR3 length: 15 amino acids. Germline loops: CDR1 SGDLS, CDR2 YYNGEE. The J segment lost 2 bases and the V segment lost 1 base, leaving 3 bases of the junction unmatched. CDR3 amino acids: CASSVSGTGAYEQYF. CDR3 nucleotides: TGTGCCAGCAGCGTATCCGGGACAGGGGCCTACGAGCAGTACTTC. The whole variable domain, remainder taken from reference TRBV9 and TRBJ2-7, is DSGVTQTPKHLITATGQRVTLRCSPRSGDLSVYWYQQSLDQGLQFLIQYYNGEERAKGNILERFSAQQFPDLHSELNLSSLELGDSALYFCASSVSGTGAYEQYFGPGTRLTVT.

The chain recombines TRBV11-2 with TRBJ2-7, with no clear D. The V gene's germline CDR1 is SGHAT and CDR2 FQNNGV. CDR3 length: 13 residues. Trimming cost V 1 base and J 3 bases, with 7 bases left between them. CDR3 region: CASSLGALYEQYF. CDR3 nucleotide sequence: TGTGCCAGCAGCTTAGGAGCCCTCTACGAGCAGTACTTC.

This clone has a single count. The chain combines TRBV6-5 with TRBJ1-2; D may be TRBD1 (5 bases). Trimming removed 6 bases from V and 4 bases from J, with 15 bases in between. Germline-derived CDR1 and CDR2 are MNHEY and SVGAGI. The CDR3 sequence is 14 residues long. CDR3 residues: CASRGGAAFYGYTF. The CDR3 DNA reads TGTGCCAGCAGGGGAGGGGCAGCATTCTATGGCTACACCTTC.

The V gene is TRBV6-5, the J gene TRBJ2-7; 8 bases line up with TRBD2. Germline lookup yields CDR1 MNHEY and CDR2 SVGAGI. The V gene end was trimmed by 0 bases and the J gene end by 3 bases; junction bases not matched to a gene: 4. The CDR3 spans 15 residues. CDR3: CASSYSSGTIYEQYF. CDR3 in DNA: TGTGCCAGCAGTTACTCTAGCGGGACTATCTACGAGCAGTACTTC.